What follows describes a single TCR beta chain. The sample comes from a study of cytomegalovirus exposure and HLA in healthy donors. The PCR had 60 Vbeta and 13 Jbeta primers. Profiled with immunoSEQ multiplex PCR; TCRdb holds only in-frame clones, not every one. This sample has some 100,000 clones; over 65% occur once, and the top ten carry under 14%. With V trimmed by 7 bases and J by 7 bases, 2 bases remained unmatched. The CDR3 runs 14 residues. Germline CDR1 reads SNHLY; CDR2 reads FYNNEI. The chain joins TRBV2 to TRBJ2-1; 15 positions match TRBD2. This receptor was obtained from a woman in her forties or fifties in good health and CMV-seropositive. The sequenced sample was PBMCs. The CDR3: CASNGLAGGNEQFF. In DNA, the CDR3 is TGTGCCAGCAACGGACTAGCGGGGGGGAATGAGCAGTTCTTC.